The 28 T cell receptor beta chains given below trace back to one sample, sequenced in a study of blood T cell repertoires in COVID-19. Here immunoSEQ multiplex PCR was the method, and the copy in TCRdb shows in-frame clones only, minus some. The profile shows roughly 250,000 clones, approximately 83% of them singletons. The sample consisted of PBMCs or T cells enriched from blood (not recorded which). These receptors were obtained from a woman aged 40 to 49 with acute COVID-19.

The gene calls are TRBV10-3 and TRBJ1-1, with D possibly being TRBD1 (6 bases). V dropped 7 bases and J dropped 1 base, with 13 bases sitting between them. CDR3 size: 14 residues. From germline, CDR1 is ENHRY and CDR2 SYGVKD. CDR3 in amino acids: CAINGGQGNTEAFF. The CDR3 coding sequence is TGTGCCATCAATGGGGGCCAAGGGAACACTGAAGCTTTCTTT.

The chain joins TRBV9 to TRBJ2-3; D might be TRBD1 (5 bases). The ends were cut back, 0 bases at V and 1 base at J, with 12 bases in the middle. From germline, CDR1 is SGDLS and CDR2 YYNGEE. This CDR3 comprises 16 residues. CDR3 DNA sequence: TGTGCCAGCAGCGTAGCAACAGGCTTAGGCACAGATACGCAGTATTTT. Translated: CASSVATGLGTDTQYF.

Written as DNA, the CDR3 is TGTGCCAGCAGCGGGGGGACTAGCGGGACCCCAGATACGCAGTATTTT. It translates to CASSGGTSGTPDTQYF. The V gene is TRBV5-5, the J gene TRBJ2-3, with TRBD2 matching 13 bases. The CDR3 totals 16 residues. CDR1 SGHKS and CDR2 YYEKEE come from the germline V gene (reference sequence). J gave up 4 bases and V 4 bases, and 6 bases lay outside the gene matches.

The gene calls are TRBV2 and TRBJ2-5; D gene uncertain. V was clipped by 3 bases and J by 4 bases, with 12 bases between them. The CDR3 totals 14 residues. The germline V gene encodes CDR1 SNHLY and CDR2 FYNNEI. The CDR3 coding sequence is TGTGCCAGCAGTGATGCCGGGTTGGGAGAGACCCAGTACTTC. Amino acid sequence: CASSDAGLGETQYF.

The chain links TRBV5-1 to TRBJ2-1, with TRBD2 matching 11 bases. J gave up 0 bases and V 3 bases, and 8 bases lay outside the gene matches. Germline V CDR1 and CDR2: SGHRS, YFSETQ. This CDR3 is built from 18 residues. The CDR3 coding sequence is TGCGCCAGCAGCTGGGGGACTAGCGGACCCCGCTCCTACAATGAGCAGTTCTTC. This sequence encodes CASSWGTSGPRSYNEQFF. The whole variable domain, remainder taken from reference TRBV5-1 and TRBJ2-1, is KAGVTQTPRYLIKTRGQQVTLSCSPISGHRSVSWYQQTPGQGLQFLFEYFSETQRNKGNFPGRFSGRQFSNSRSEMNVSTLELGDSALYLCASSWGTSGPRSYNEQFFGPGTRLTVL.

The chain recombines TRBV14 with TRBJ2-1; TRBD2 matches at 9 bases. This CDR3 contains 13 residues. After removal of 5 bases from V and 13 bases from J, the junction contained 9 bases not matched to a gene. Germline V gene lookup returns CDR1 SGHDN and CDR2 FVKESK. In DNA, the CDR3 is TGTGCCAGCAGCTATACAGCGGGAGGAAGTCAGTTCTTC. As protein: CASSYTAGGSQFF.

This chain connects TRBV12-3 or TRBV12-4 to TRBJ1-3; no clear D gene. CDR3 size: 13 residues. The V gene lost 6 bases and the J gene lost 0 bases, with 6 bases spanning the gap. The CDR3 is CASRAGSGNTIYF. For the CDR3, the DNA is TGTGCCAGCAGGGCAGGCTCTGGAAACACCATATATTTT.

The genes are TRBV7-8 and TRBJ2-2; 8 nucleotides agree with TRBD2. CDR1 and CDR2 from the germline V gene are SGHVS and FQNEAQ. Unmatched junction bases numbered 4, after V lost 2 bases and J lost 5 bases. The length of the CDR3 is 15 residues. The chain's CDR3 is CASSLLAGDTGELFF. In DNA form, the CDR3 reads TGTGCCAGCAGCTTACTAGCGGGCGATACCGGGGAGCTGTTTTTT. Using reference TRBV7-8 and TRBJ2-2 for the parts outside the CDR3, the full variable domain is GAGVSQSPRYKVAKRGQDVALRCDPISGHVSLFWYQQALGQGPEFLTYFQNEAQLDKSGLPSDRFFAERPEGSVSTLKIQRTQQEDSAVYLCASSLLAGDTGELFFGEGSRLTVL.

This sequence joins TRBV18 and TRBJ2-4; unclear D gene. V shed 6 bases and J shed 1 base, with 13 bases lying between them. From germline, CDR1 is KGHSH and CDR2 LQKENI. The length of the CDR3 is 15 residues. CDR3 protein: CASSQPGGAKNIQYF. The CDR3, as DNA: TGTGCCAGCTCCCAACCAGGTGGTGCCAAAAACATTCAGTACTTC. Full variable domain (missing parts from reference TRBV18 and TRBJ2-4): NAGVMQNPRHLVRRRGQEARLRCSPMKGHSHVYWYRQLPEEGLKFMVYLQKENIIDESGMPKERFSAEFPKEGPSILRIQQVVRGDSAAYFCASSQPGGAKNIQYFGAGTRLSVL.

This rearrangement joins TRBV2 to TRBJ2-7, with D possibly TRBD1 on 6 matching bases. V dropped 2 bases and J dropped 3 bases, with 17 bases sitting between them. Germline CDR1 is SNHLY and CDR2 is FYNNEI. This CDR3 has 16 residues. Here the CDR3 reads CASSEFPQGNSYEQYF. The CDR3 DNA is TGTGCCAGCAGTGAATTTCCGCAGGGGAATAGCTACGAGCAGTACTTC.

The chain couples TRBV5-1 to TRBJ2-7; 8 bases align to TRBD2. This CDR3 is 14 amino acids long. The germline V gene has CDR1 SGHRS and CDR2 YFSETQ. The ends lost 2 bases at V and 5 bases at J; junction bases unmatched: 6. CDR3 coding DNA: TGCGCCAGCAGCTTACGGGAGGGCAGTAACGAGCAGTACTTC. It translates to CASSLREGSNEQYF.

The chain links TRBV6-8 to TRBJ2-1; D is uncertain. CDR3 size: 12 residues. Per the germline V gene, CDR1 is MNHGY and CDR2 is SAAAGT. The ends were cut back, 6 bases at V and 6 bases at J, with 9 bases in the middle. CDR3 loop: CASSARGNEQFF. The CDR3 DNA reads as TGTGCCAGCAGCGCCCGAGGCAATGAGCAGTTCTTC.

The V call is TRBV27, the J call TRBJ2-1, with a tentative D call TRBD2 (6 bases). The CDR3 contains 19 residues. From germline, CDR1 is MNHEY and CDR2 SMNVEV (reference sequence). Trimming stripped 5 bases from V and 6 bases from J, with 29 bases between. The CDR3 region is CASSPHRSGSLRGTNEQFF. The CDR3 nucleotides read TGTGCCAGCAGTCCCCACCGAAGCGGGTCTTTGCGAGGAACCAATGAGCAGTTCTTC.

A single count supports this clone. In DNA form, the CDR3 reads TGCGCCAGCAGCCAGGACAGGGGCCGCGAGGGATCACCCCTCCACTTT. Its translation: CASSQDRGREGSPLHF. The chain uses TRBV4-1 and TRBJ1-6; 9 nucleotides line up with TRBD1. V shed 3 bases and J 10 bases; nucleotides not matched to a gene: 10. The CDR3 length is 16 residues. Germline V lookup: CDR1 MGHRA, CDR2 YSYEKL.

Turning to this clone: An end of the junction differs from the germline gene, which may be a read error. The rearrangement uses TRBV7-7 and TRBJ1-1; D is possibly TRBD1 (5 bases). The CDR3 consists of 13 residues. Germline values: CDR1 SSHAT, CDR2 FNYEAQ (reference sequence). In DNA, the CDR3 is TGTGCTAGCAGCCCCGGAGGGGCAGCCGAAGCTTTCTTT. Translating gives CASSPGGAAEAFF.

V and J are TRBV30 and TRBJ2-1; D may be TRBD2 (5 bases). Germline V gives CDR1 GTSNPN, CDR2 SVGIG (reference sequence). Trimming took off 6 bases at V and 3 bases at J, with 21 bases between the two ends. The CDR3 runs to 16 residues. The CDR3, as DNA: TGTGCCTGCGAGTCCCCACTAGTATGGGTCTACAATGAGCAGTTCTTC. Translated: CACESPLVWVYNEQFF. Looking up the rest from reference TRBV30 and TRBJ2-1 gives the full variable domain: SQTIHQWPATLVQPVGSPLSLECTVEGTSNPNLYWYRQAAGRGLQLLFYSVGIGQISSEVPQNLSASRPQDRQFILSSKKLLLSDSGFYLCACESPLVWVYNEQFFGPGTRLTVL.

This clone was recorded a few times. The chain combines TRBV5-1 with TRBJ2-6; no clear D. The length of the CDR3 is 15 residues. Per germline, CDR1 SGHRS and CDR2 YFSETQ. V shed 2 bases and J shed 0 bases, with 6 bases lying between them. The CDR3 DNA sequence: TGCGCCAGCAGCTTAGGAGACTCTGGGGCCAACGTCCTGACTTTC. This gives the protein CASSLGDSGANVLTF.

The chain couples TRBV6-5 to TRBJ1-5, with TRBD1 matching over 8 bases. Trimming removed 4 bases from V and 5 bases from J; junction bases left unmatched: 10. The CDR3 loop spans 16 amino acids. Germline CDR1 reads MNHEY; CDR2 reads SVGAGI. Here the CDR3 DNA reads TGTGCCAGCAGTTTCCGGCCAGGGGGCGCGGATCAGCCCCAGCATTTT. Translating gives CASSFRPGGADQPQHF.

This chain joins TRBV7-9 and TRBJ2-2; 7 nucleotides align to TRBD1. The CDR3 contains 15 residues. Losses at the gene ends were 2 bases for V and 7 bases for J; bases not matched to a gene: 7. Germline V CDR1 and CDR2: SEHNR, FQNEAQ (reference sequence). The CDR3 DNA sequence: TGTGCCAGCAGCTTAAGCGGACAGGAGGTCGGGGAGCTGTTTTTT. It is translated as CASSLSGQEVGELFF.

V usage is TRBV16 and J usage is TRBJ1-5; D unclear. This CDR3 has 15 residues. V lost 0 bases and J 2 bases, leaving 8 bases between the germline ends. Germline-derived CDR1 and CDR2 are KGHSY and FQNENV. Here the CDR3 reads CASSQSSGGNQPQHF. In DNA form, the CDR3 reads TGTGCCAGCAGCCAATCCTCCGGGGGCAATCAGCCCCAGCATTTT.

The rearrangement uses TRBV11-2 and TRBJ2-7, with D maybe TRBD1 (6 bases). In germline, CDR1 is SGHAT, CDR2 FQNNGV. Deletions cut 6 bases from V and 4 bases from J, with 19 bases between. This CDR3 region has 15 residues. The CDR3 loop reads CASRPTSGAMYEQYF. CDR3 bases: TGTGCCAGCAGACCTACCTCAGGGGCTATGTACGAGCAGTACTTC.

The chain has TRBV5-1 and TRBJ1-5; 8 bases map to TRBD1. The CDR3 totals 15 residues. Germline trimming cut 0 bases from V and 5 bases from J; bases unmatched to any gene: 4. In germline, CDR1 is SGHRS, CDR2 YFSETQ. In nucleotides, the CDR3 is TGCGCCAGCAGCTTGGTCGGGGGACAGGATCAGCCCCAGCATTTT. Translated, it gives CASSLVGGQDQPQHF.

This clone is a singleton in its sample. This chain connects TRBV6-5 to TRBJ1-2, with TRBD1 identical over 8 bases. V gave up 7 bases and J gave up 6 bases; unmatched junction bases: 10. The CDR3 consists of 14 residues. Germline loops: CDR1 MNHEY, CDR2 SVGAGI. Written as DNA, the CDR3 is TGTGCCAGCAAAACCCCGGACAGGGTGAATGGCTACACCTTC. This encodes CASKTPDRVNGYTF.

The rearrangement links TRBV24-1 to TRBJ2-3, with 8 positions matching TRBD1. The CDR3 runs to 17 residues. The V gene's germline CDR1 is KGHDR and CDR2 SFDVKD. V dropped 3 bases and J dropped 5; count of bases not matched to a gene: 12. The CDR3 bases are TGTGCCACCAGTGATACCTCCGGGACAGGATTTCTAGATACGCAGTATTTT. Encoded protein: CATSDTSGTGFLDTQYF.

CDR3 sequence reads: CASSPGLAGAPTDTQYF. As DNA, the CDR3 is TGCGCCAGCAGCCCCGGACTAGCGGGAGCCCCAACAGATACGCAGTATTTT. This chain links TRBV5-1 with TRBJ2-3, with 13 bases lining up with TRBD2. The CDR3 totals 17 residues. Trimming removed 4 bases from V and 3 bases from J; junction bases left unmatched: 8. Germline CDR1 and CDR2: SGHRS and YFSETQ. The variable domain in full, with the rest retrieved from reference TRBV5-1 and TRBJ2-3, is KAGVTQTPRYLIKTRGQQVTLSCSPISGHRSVSWYQQTPGQGLQFLFEYFSETQRNKGNFPGRFSGRQFSNSRSEMNVSTLELGDSALYLCASSPGLAGAPTDTQYFGPGTRLTVL.

The chain links TRBV20-1 to TRBJ1-5, with 9 positions matching TRBD1. This CDR3 is 15 amino acids long. V gave up 3 bases and J gave up 6 bases; unmatched junction bases: 9. Germline-derived CDR1 and CDR2 are DFQATT and SNEGSKA (reference sequence). For the CDR3, the DNA is TGCAGTGCTAGTTATGGGACAGGGATCGGTCAGCCCCAGCATTTT. It codes for CSASYGTGIGQPQHF.

The chain uses TRBV9 and TRBJ2-1; 14 positions agree with TRBD2. Germline loops: CDR1 SGDLS, CDR2 YYNGEE. This CDR3 is 17 amino acids long. J was trimmed by 10 bases and V by 4 bases; bases with no gene match: 13. CDR3 nucleotide sequence: TGTGCCAGCAGCCCCAGACCGGGACTAGCGGGAGTCTGGGAGCAGTTCTTC. Protein product: CASSPRPGLAGVWEQFF.

The chain joins TRBV5-8 to TRBJ1-2; 7 bases map to TRBD1. This CDR3 is 14 amino acids long. Germline V gene lookup returns CDR1 SGHTS and CDR2 YDEGEE. V was clipped by 2 bases and J by 2 bases; unmatched bases: 3. CDR3 loop: CASSFGTDNYGYTF. The CDR3 bases are TGTGCCAGCAGCTTCGGGACAGACAACTATGGCTACACCTTC.